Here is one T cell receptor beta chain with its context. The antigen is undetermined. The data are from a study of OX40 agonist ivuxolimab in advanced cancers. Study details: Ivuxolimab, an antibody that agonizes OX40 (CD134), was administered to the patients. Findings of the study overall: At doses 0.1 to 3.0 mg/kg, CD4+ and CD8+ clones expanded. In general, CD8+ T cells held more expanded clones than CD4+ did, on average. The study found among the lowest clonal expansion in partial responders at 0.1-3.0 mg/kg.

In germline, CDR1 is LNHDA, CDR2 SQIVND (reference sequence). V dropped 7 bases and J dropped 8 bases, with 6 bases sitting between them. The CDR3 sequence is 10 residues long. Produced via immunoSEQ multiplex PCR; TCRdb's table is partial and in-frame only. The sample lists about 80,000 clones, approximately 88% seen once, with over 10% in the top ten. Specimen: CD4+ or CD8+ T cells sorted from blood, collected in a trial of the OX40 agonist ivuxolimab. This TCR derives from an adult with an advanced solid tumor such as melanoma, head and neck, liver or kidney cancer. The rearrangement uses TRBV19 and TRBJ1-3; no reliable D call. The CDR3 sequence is CASKKDTIYF. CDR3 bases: TGTGCCAGTAAGAAGGACACCATATATTTT. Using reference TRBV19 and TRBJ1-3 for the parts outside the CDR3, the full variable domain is DGGITQSPKYLFRKEGQNVTLSCEQNLNHDAMYWYRQDPGQGLRLIYYSQIVNDFQKGDIAEGYSVSREKKESFPLTVTSAQKNPTAFYLCASKKDTIYFGEGSWLTVV.